This TCR beta chain derives from a study of T cells after yellow fever vaccination. The germline V gene has CDR1 SGHVS and CDR2 FNYEAQ. The CDR3 covers 14 residues. V was pared by 4 bases and J by 3 bases, with 12 bases between. Study results and limitations: Peaking on day 5 versus 15, the secondary response was faster but weaker.

This clonotype was seen repeatedly, ten times or more. Its antigen remains unknown. TCRdb re-called the 5' RACE reads through MiXCR, storing one row per CDR3 protein. This sample has roughly 62,000 distinct CDR3 sequences, with more than 5.5% found just once. The sequences come from CD8+ T cells sorted from PBMCs, collected on the day of the first yellow fever vaccination. The receptor was isolated from a man aged 18 to 29 who received the YFV17D yellow fever vaccine. This rearrangement joins TRBV7-6 to TRBJ2-5, with a tentative D call TRBD1 (6 bases). CDR3 coding DNA: TGTGCCAGCAGCTCACGGACAGAAAAAGAGACCCAGTACTTC. This sequence encodes CASSSRTEKETQYF.